The 30 T cell receptor beta chains given below trace back to one sample, sequenced in a study of T cells after yellow fever vaccination. TCRdb redid the calling of the 5' RACE reads with MiXCR, one entry per CDR3 protein. The table lists about 240,000 distinct CDR3 sequences, 6.9% of them singletons. Here the sequenced sample was CD4+ T cells sorted from PBMCs, taken 15 days after the yellow fever booster vaccination. These receptors were obtained from a man in his thirties or forties who received the YFV17D yellow fever vaccine.

The chain joins TRBV29-1 to TRBJ1-1; D remains ambiguous. V was trimmed by 7 bases and J by 1 base, leaving 16 bases between them. The CDR3 is 14 residues long. Germline V lookup: CDR1 SQVTM, CDR2 ANQGSEA. DNA for the CDR3: TGCAGCGCATCAAAACGGGTAGAGAACACTGAAGCTTTCTTT. Its protein product is CSASKRVENTEAFF.

This sequence joins TRBV20-1 and TRBJ2-3, with 9 nucleotides matching TRBD2. Germline lookup yields CDR1 DFQATT and CDR2 SNEGSKA (reference sequence). Unmatched junction bases numbered 6, after V lost 6 bases and J lost 2 bases. The CDR3 sequence is 14 residues long. CDR3 region: CSALPSGNTDTQYF. In DNA form, the CDR3 reads TGCAGTGCCCTCCCTAGCGGGAACACAGATACGCAGTATTTT.

This clonotype came up many times. This sequence joins TRBV9 and TRBJ1-4; no reliable D call. The V gene lost 2 bases and the J gene lost 8 bases, with 13 bases spanning the gap. Germline CDR1 reads SGDLS; CDR2 reads YYNGEE. The CDR3 is made up of 14 amino acids. This CDR3 reads CASSVATLDEKLFF. CDR3 sequence (DNA): TGTGCCAGCAGCGTTGCGACATTGGACGAAAAACTGTTTTTT.

This clonotype turned up a few times. The V and J genes are TRBV6-1 and TRBJ2-3; tentatively, D is TRBD1 (6 bases). The germline CDR1 and CDR2 sequences are MNHNS and SASEGT. The CDR3 runs to 13 residues. V lost 6 bases and J lost 10, with 17 bases in between. The CDR3 DNA reads TGTGCCAGCAGCCCCGGGACATTCACTTCGCAGTATTTT. It is translated as CASSPGTFTSQYF.

This clonotype has only a few counts. The rearrangement joins TRBV20-1 to TRBJ2-3; the D gene is possibly TRBD2 (6 bases). The CDR3 runs to 17 residues. Trimming removed 5 bases from V and 0 bases from J, with 21 bases in between. Germline assignment: CDR1 DFQATT and CDR2 SNEGSKA (reference sequence). The CDR3 DNA sequence: TGCAGTGCTCTATCCGGGACTGCAATAAGAAGCACAGATACGCAGTATTTT. This translates into CSALSGTAIRSTDTQYF.

The CDR3 loop is CASSEGTPTPDTQYF. Written as DNA, the CDR3 is TGCGCCAGCAGTGAAGGGACTCCAACCCCCGATACGCAGTATTTT. The chain links TRBV10-1 to TRBJ2-3, with D possibly matching TRBD2 (6 bases). Germline V gene lookup returns CDR1 WNHNN and CDR2 SYGVQD (reference sequence). The CDR3 consists of 15 residues. With 3 bases removed from V and 6 bases from J, the gap between germline ends came to 16 bases.

This clonotype was observed a few times. The V call is TRBV20-1, the J call TRBJ2-1; no clear D. There are 13 residues in the CDR3. V was shortened by 6 bases and J by 8 bases, with 17 bases between the two germline ends. Looked up from germline, CDR1 is DFQATT and CDR2 is SNEGSKA (reference sequence). CDR3 sequence reads: CSANRAESHEQFF. For the CDR3, the DNA is TGCAGTGCAAACCGGGCCGAGAGCCATGAGCAGTTCTTC.

This clonotype was seen a few times. The chain uses TRBV20-1 and TRBJ2-5; possible D gene TRBD2, 5 bases. Germline V gene sequence: CDR1 DFQATT, CDR2 SNEGSKA (reference sequence). V lost 0 bases and J 5 bases, leaving 10 bases between the germline ends. This CDR3 spans 13 amino acids. Here the CDR3 reads CSARDSAVETQYF. The CDR3 DNA reads as TGCAGTGCTAGAGATTCAGCGGTTGAGACCCAGTACTTC.

The chain carries TRBV5-1 and TRBJ1-1; tentatively, D is TRBD1 (6 bases). The CDR3 sequence is 15 residues long. Between the trimmed V and J ends, which lost 0 bases and 1 base, there was a span of 10 bases. Germline lookup yields CDR1 SGHRS and CDR2 YFSETQ. The CDR3 sequence: CASSLEGERNTEAFF. The CDR3 region has the DNA TGCGCCAGCAGCTTGGAGGGGGAGAGGAACACTGAAGCTTTCTTT.

This chain links TRBV5-1 with TRBJ1-1, with D possibly being TRBD1 (6 bases). The CDR3 length is 15 residues. Germline CDR1 and CDR2: SGHRS and YFSETQ. V was clipped by 0 bases and J by 1 base, with 10 bases between them. The CDR3 nucleotides are TGCGCCAGCAGCTTGGGGACAGTAGCGAACACTGAAGCTTTCTTT. Translation: CASSLGTVANTEAFF.

The CDR3 spells CATKDRGATDTQYF. The CDR3 DNA reads TGTGCCACCAAGGACAGGGGGGCCACAGATACGCAGTATTTT. This chain connects TRBV15 to TRBJ2-3, with 10 bases that match TRBD1. The CDR3 contains 14 residues. Trimming at V came to 7 bases and at J to 2 bases, leaving 3 bases not matched to a gene. Germline V lookup: CDR1 LNHNV, CDR2 YYDKDF (reference sequence). The full variable domain, with the rest looked up from reference TRBV15 and TRBJ2-3, is DAMVIQNPRYQVTQFGKPVTLSCSQTLNHNVMYWYQQKSSQAPKLLFHYYDKDFNNEADTPDNFQSRRPNTSFCFLDIRSPGLGDTAMYLCATKDRGATDTQYFGPGTRLTVL.

The V call is TRBV11-2, the J call TRBJ2-3, with a weak D call TRBD2 (5 bases). The CDR3 is made up of 14 amino acids. V lost 8 bases and J 0 bases, leaving 12 bases between the germline ends. The V gene's germline CDR1 is SGHAT and CDR2 FQNNGV. The CDR3: CASREESSTDTQYF. The CDR3 region has the DNA TGTGCCAGCCGGGAAGAATCTAGCACAGATACGCAGTATTTT.

About this clonotype: The junction departs from germline at one end; a sequencing error may be responsible. V usage is TRBV20-1 and J usage is TRBJ2-7; possibly TRBD2 for D (5 bases). CDR1 and CDR2 (germline): DFQATT, SNEGSKA (reference sequence). The CDR3 consists of 15 residues. CDR3 nucleotide sequence: TGCAGTGCTAGAAAGGGCGGGCCTCGGTCCTCCGAGCAGTACTTC. It yields the protein CSARKGGPRSSEQYF.

This sequence joins TRBV5-1 and TRBJ2-1; TRBD1 aligns across 8 bases. CDR3 length: 14 residues. The germline CDR1 and CDR2 sequences are SGHRS and YFSETQ. With V trimmed by 0 bases and J by 10 bases, 6 bases remained unmatched. In nucleotides, the CDR3 is TGCGCCAGCAGCTTGGGACAGGGGAGATACGAGCAGTTCTTC. Its protein product is CASSLGQGRYEQFF.

V and J are TRBV27 and TRBJ2-7; D possibly corresponds to TRBD1 (6 bases). CDR1 is MNHEY and CDR2 is SMNVEV in the germline V gene (reference sequence). The CDR3 spans 11 residues. V was clipped by 9 bases and J by 7 bases, with 13 bases between them. CDR3 in amino acids: CARDSIGEQYF. The CDR3 DNA sequence: TGTGCCAGGGACAGCATAGGTGAGCAGTACTTC.

This clonotype was counted between two and nine times. The rearrangement links TRBV30 to TRBJ1-4; no firm D call. Germline loops: CDR1 GTSNPN, CDR2 SVGIG (reference sequence). The CDR3 runs 15 residues. V was clipped by 1 base and J by 8 bases, with 17 bases between them. The CDR3 nucleotides read TGTGCCTGGAGTGGTGTGGTCAGACTAAAAGAAAAACTGTTTTTT. It codes for CAWSGVVRLKEKLFF.

The chain employs TRBV29-1 and TRBJ2-6; 8 bases agree with TRBD1. The CDR3 has 16 amino acids. Germline CDR1 SQVTM, CDR2 ANQGSEA. Trimming at V came to 6 bases and at J to 0 bases, leaving 7 bases not matched to a gene. Here the CDR3 reads CSVGGQAISGANVLTF. CDR3 nucleotide sequence: TGCAGCGTGGGGGGACAGGCGATCTCTGGGGCCAACGTCCTGACTTTC.

This clonotype was seen ten or more times. Germline is not matched at one junction end, which may reflect a read error. The genes are TRBV7-7 and TRBJ2-5; D remains unclear. The CDR3 is 14 residues long. Germline lookup yields CDR1 SSHAT and CDR2 FNYEAQ (reference sequence). The CDR3 sequence: CASSLGSGGETQYF. The CDR3 DNA reads TGTGCTAGCAGCTTAGGTTCAGGTGGAGAGACCCAGTACTTC.

This clonotype was recorded many times. This rearrangement joins TRBV15 to TRBJ2-7, with TRBD1 matching over 7 bases. Trimming at V came to 3 bases and at J to 5 bases, leaving 7 bases not matched to a gene. The CDR3 runs 14 residues. Germline values: CDR1 LNHNV, CDR2 YYDKDF (reference sequence). The CDR3 sequence: CATSSDRVQNEQYF. The CDR3 DNA is TGTGCCACCAGCAGCGACAGGGTCCAGAACGAGCAGTACTTC.

This clonotype was detected a few times. This chain links TRBV5-1 with TRBJ2-2; the match to TRBD2 covers 9 bases. Trimming at V came to 4 bases and at J to 4 bases, leaving 8 bases not matched to a gene. Germline V gives CDR1 SGHRS, CDR2 YFSETQ. The CDR3 totals 16 residues. CDR3 in amino acids: CASSLSTSGTTGELFF. DNA of the CDR3: TGCGCCAGCAGCCTTTCGACTAGCGGAACCACCGGGGAGCTGTTTTTT.

Ten or more counts support this clonotype. The chain employs TRBV6-5 and TRBJ2-7; 7 bases map to TRBD1. V was clipped by 2 bases and J by 2 bases; unmatched bases: 6. The CDR3 sequence is 15 residues long. CDR1 and CDR2 from the germline V gene are MNHEY and SVGAGI. This CDR3 is CASSYQGESPYEQYF. For the CDR3, the DNA is TGTGCCAGCAGTTACCAGGGGGAATCCCCCTACGAGCAGTACTTC.

This clonotype turned up a few times. This rearrangement joins TRBV28 to TRBJ2-5; D gene unclear. Trimming removed 5 bases at V and 7 bases at J, with 14 bases between. The CDR3 has 13 amino acids. CDR1 is MDHEN and CDR2 is SYDVKM in the germline V gene. As DNA, the CDR3 is TGTGCCAGCAGTCAAGCAAGGGAAGGGACCCAGTACTTC. Its protein is CASSQAREGTQYF.

This clonotype was observed a few times. The chain uses TRBV5-1 and TRBJ2-5; unclear D gene. CDR3 size: 14 residues. V lost 1 base, J lost 5 bases, and 12 bases lay in between. Per germline, CDR1 SGHRS and CDR2 YFSETQ. The DNA of the CDR3 is TGCGCCAGCAGCTTGAATGGGCCCCGGGAGACCCAGTACTTC. As protein: CASSLNGPRETQYF.

A word on this clonotype: This may arise from a read error, as a much more abundant clone is one base away. The chain has TRBV7-2 and TRBJ1-4; maybe TRBD1 (5 bases). The ends were cut back, 5 bases at V and 8 bases at J, with 15 bases in the middle. Germline loops: CDR1 SGHTA, CDR2 FQGNSA. This CDR3 contains 14 residues. CDR3 loop: CASSPRGVGEKLFF. In DNA form, the CDR3 reads TGTGCCAGCAGCCCCCGGGGGGTGGGGGAAAAACTGTTTTTT. Looking up the rest from reference TRBV7-2 and TRBJ1-4 gives the full variable domain: GAGVSQSPSNKVTEKGKDVELRCDPISGHTALYWYRQSLGQGLEFLIYFQGNSAPDKSGLPSDRFSAERTGGSVSTLTIQRTQQEDSAVYLCASSPRGVGEKLFFGSGTQLSVL.

This clonotype was counted many times. The chain is built from TRBV20-1 and TRBJ2-1, with TRBD2 identical over 12 bases. V lost 3 bases to trimming and J lost 0 bases; unmatched junction nucleotides: 3. Looked up from germline, CDR1 is DFQATT and CDR2 is SNEGSKA (reference sequence). The CDR3 has 16 residues. CDR3 nucleotides: TGCAGTGCTAGTGTACTAGCGGGGGGCTCCTACAATGAGCAGTTCTTC. Translation gives CSASVLAGGSYNEQFF.

There are a few counts of this clonotype. The rearrangement links TRBV4-3 to TRBJ2-1; D possibly uses TRBD1 or TRBD2 (5 bases each). Germline V gives CDR1 LGHNA, CDR2 YSLEER. CDR3 length: 15 residues. The V and J ends lost 0 bases and 7 bases respectively, with 13 bases between them. The CDR3 spells CASSQDPQWGNEQFF. CDR3 in DNA: TGCGCCAGCAGCCAAGATCCCCAGTGGGGGAATGAGCAGTTCTTC.

This clonotype was detected only a few times. The gene calls are TRBV5-6 and TRBJ2-5; tentative D call: TRBD2 (6 bases). V dropped 5 bases and J dropped 2 bases, with 16 bases sitting between them. The CDR3 sequence is 15 residues long. CDR1 is SGHDT, CDR2 YYEEEE, per germline. The CDR3 reads CASSLGGLSQETQYF. Written as DNA, the CDR3 is TGTGCCAGCAGTCTCGGGGGACTGTCTCAAGAGACCCAGTACTTC.

The V gene is TRBV2, the J gene TRBJ1-5; no clear D. There are 15 residues in the CDR3. V lost 5 bases and J lost 2, with 13 bases in between. The V gene's germline CDR1 is SNHLY and CDR2 FYNNEI. For the CDR3, the DNA is TGTGCCAGCAGTAGGGCGGCGCGCGGCAATCAGCCCCAGCATTTT. It is translated as CASSRAARGNQPQHF.

V is TRBV20-1 and J is TRBJ1-3; D is perhaps TRBD1 (6 bases). Germline V gene lookup returns CDR1 DFQATT and CDR2 SNEGSKA (reference sequence). The length of the CDR3 is 14 residues. V was pared by 8 bases and J by 0 bases, with 14 bases between. The CDR3 loop is CSLASRGSGNTIYF. In DNA, the CDR3 is TGCAGTCTTGCATCCAGGGGCTCTGGAAACACCATATATTTT.

Details on this clonotype: Germline is not matched at one junction end, which may reflect a read error. The chain has TRBV7-2 and TRBJ2-3; D might be TRBD2 (5 bases). This CDR3 region has 14 residues. The germline gives CDR1 SGHTA, CDR2 FQGNSA. This chain's CDR3 is CASSLDVGADTLYF. DNA of the CDR3: TGTGCCAGCAGCTTAGATGTGGGAGCGGATACGCTGTATTTT. Together with reference TRBV7-2 and TRBJ2-3, the CDR3 gives the full variable domain: GAGVSQSPSNKVTEKGKDVELRCDPISGHTALYWYRQSLGQGLEFLIYFQGNSAPDKSGLPSDRFSAERTGGSVSTLTIQRTQQEDSAVYLCASSLDVGADTLYFGPGTRLTVL.